Presented here are 14 T cell receptor beta chains from one specimen sequenced in a study of blood T cell repertoires in COVID-19. Method: immunoSEQ multiplex PCR; TCRdb's copy keeps in-frame clones and lacks some. The sample carries roughly 300,000 clones, around 84% recorded once. Sequencing used PBMCs or T cells enriched from blood (not recorded which). The receptors shown here come from a woman in her forties or fifties who had recovered from COVID-19.

V gene TRBV6-5 combines with J gene TRBJ2-1, with a weak D call TRBD1 (5 bases). CDR3 length: 15 residues. CDR1 and CDR2 (germline): MNHEY, SVGAGI. Trimming took off 5 bases at V and 4 bases at J, with 15 bases between the two ends. CDR3 nucleotides: TGTGCCAGCAGTAGAGACAGTGACGGGTACAATGAGCAGTTCTTC. Residues: CASSRDSDGYNEQFF.

The chain employs TRBV6-4 and TRBJ1-3; TRBD1 is a possible D gene (6 bases). This CDR3 has 14 residues. V was cut by 6 bases and J by 5 bases, with 14 bases left in between. The germline gives CDR1 MRHNA, CDR2 SNTAGT. The DNA of the CDR3 is TGTGCCAGCAGGGCCCGGACAGCCCGAAACACCATATATTTT. Translation: CASRARTARNTIYF.

The V and J genes are TRBV5-1 and TRBJ1-5; 7 bases map to TRBD1. With 7 bases clipped from V and 3 bases from J, the junction kept 10 bases outside the gene matches. This CDR3 spans 15 amino acids. CDR1 is SGHRS, CDR2 YFSETQ, per germline. The CDR3 loop reads CASRRDSLSNQPQHF. In nucleotides, the CDR3 is TGCGCCAGCCGCCGGGACAGCCTCTCCAATCAGCCCCAGCATTTT.

J is TRBJ2-7 and V is TRBV24-1; possible D gene TRBD1, 6 bases. The CDR3 consists of 14 residues. Looked up from germline, CDR1 is KGHDR and CDR2 is SFDVKD. Trimming shortened V by 0 bases and J by 7 bases, and 12 bases separated the two germline ends. CDR3 sequence: CATSDLRQGREQYF. The CDR3 nucleotides are TGTGCCACCAGTGATTTGCGGCAGGGGCGGGAGCAGTACTTC.

In the case of this clone: The junction shows a germline mismatch at one end, possibly a read error. This chain links TRBV14 with TRBJ2-1, with D uncertain. Germline V lookup: CDR1 SGHDN, CDR2 FVKESK. There are 17 residues in the CDR3. In nucleotides, the CDR3 is TGTGCCAGCAGCGAAGACCCAGCACCGACTTCCTACAATGAGCAGTTCTTC. Its translation: CASSEDPAPTSYNEQFF.

The chain is built from TRBV4-3 and TRBJ2-7, with 10 bases matching TRBD2. The V gene's germline CDR1 is LGHNA and CDR2 YSLEER. This CDR3 spans 16 amino acids. V was clipped by 1 base and J by 4 bases; unmatched bases: 7. For the CDR3, the DNA is TGCGCCAGCAGCCAAGCCACGGGACTAGCGAGGTACGAGCAGTACTTC. Translated: CASSQATGLARYEQYF.

The chain uses TRBV9 and TRBJ2-1; TRBD2 might be the D (5 bases). V lost 0 bases, J lost 3 bases, and 10 bases lay in between. CDR3 length: 15 amino acids. Germline V gene sequence: CDR1 SGDLS, CDR2 YYNGEE. The CDR3 DNA sequence: TGTGCCAGCAGCGTAGCCCGGACTTTCTACAATGAGCAGTTCTTC. It yields the protein CASSVARTFYNEQFF.

Here the CDR3 DNA reads TGTGCCAGCAGTAACACAGGGAATTCACCCCTCCACTTT. Encoded protein: CASSNTGNSPLHF. The gene calls are TRBV28 and TRBJ1-6, with D perhaps TRBD1 (6 bases). This CDR3 comprises 13 residues. The germline V gene has CDR1 MDHEN and CDR2 SYDVKM. The V end was cut by 5 bases, the J end by 7 bases, with 9 bases between.

V usage is TRBV19 and J usage is TRBJ2-1, with D unresolved. CDR1 and CDR2 from the germline V gene are LNHDA and SQIVND (reference sequence). CDR3 length: 15 amino acids. V lost 1 base and J 4 bases, leaving 11 bases between the germline ends. Written as DNA, the CDR3 is TGTGCCAGTAGTATAGGTAGCAGACCATACAATGAGCAGTTCTTC. This encodes CASSIGSRPYNEQFF.

This clone was found once. This rearrangement joins TRBV5-1 to TRBJ1-4, with 9 bases matching TRBD1. V shed 4 bases and J 7 bases; nucleotides not matched to a gene: 8. The CDR3 is 15 amino acids. The V gene's germline CDR1 is SGHRS and CDR2 YFSETQ. DNA for the CDR3: TGCGCCAGCAGCAGCGCGGGACAGGGTGGTGAAAAACTGTTTTTT. It codes for CASSSAGQGGEKLFF.

The chain employs TRBV19 and TRBJ1-1; D possibly corresponds to TRBD1 (6 bases). Germline V gene data show CDR1 as LNHDA and CDR2 as SQIVND (reference sequence). The CDR3 loop spans 14 amino acids. The V gene lost 3 bases and the J gene lost 1 base, with 9 bases spanning the gap. The CDR3 bases are TGTGCCAGTAGTATCACAGGGAGGAACACTGAAGCTTTCTTT. Translating gives CASSITGRNTEAFF.

The chain employs TRBV19 and TRBJ2-2; 8 nucleotides align to TRBD1. Trimming cost V 6 bases and J 2 bases; bases outside gene matches: 5. The CDR3 length is 15 residues. The germline V gene encodes CDR1 LNHDA and CDR2 SQIVND (reference sequence). CDR3 sequence reads: CASRTTGGNTGELFF. The CDR3 nucleotides read TGTGCCAGTAGGACCACAGGGGGTAACACCGGGGAGCTGTTTTTT. Variable domain in full (rest from reference TRBV19 and TRBJ2-2): DGGITQSPKYLFRKEGQNVTLSCEQNLNHDAMYWYRQDPGQGLRLIYYSQIVNDFQKGDIAEGYSVSREKKESFPLTVTSAQKNPTAFYLCASRTTGGNTGELFFGEGSRLTVL.

The chain carries TRBV18 and TRBJ2-3; possible D gene TRBD1, 6 bases. There are 15 residues in the CDR3. Between the trimmed V and J ends, which lost 6 bases and 0 bases, there was a span of 13 bases. The germline V gene has CDR1 KGHSH and CDR2 LQKENI. In DNA, the CDR3 is TGTGCCAGCTCCCTTCAGGGGTCTAGCACAGATACGCAGTATTTT. Its protein is CASSLQGSSTDTQYF. The full variable domain, in which reference TRBV18 and TRBJ2-3 provide the parts outside the CDR3, is NAGVMQNPRHLVRRRGQEARLRCSPMKGHSHVYWYRQLPEEGLKFMVYLQKENIIDESGMPKERFSAEFPKEGPSILRIQQVVRGDSAAYFCASSLQGSSTDTQYFGPGTRLTVL.

V usage is TRBV7-9 and J usage is TRBJ2-7, with 12 bases lining up with TRBD1. V was clipped by 4 bases and J by 4 bases; unmatched bases: 2. Germline-derived CDR1 and CDR2 are SEHNR and FQNEAQ (reference sequence). The CDR3 extends over 14 amino acids. The CDR3 coding sequence is TGTGCCAGCAGCTCGGGACAGGGGGCATACGAGCAGTACTTC. The encoded protein is CASSSGQGAYEQYF. Using reference TRBV7-9 and TRBJ2-7 for the parts outside the CDR3, the full variable domain is DTGVSQNPRHKITKRGQNVTFRCDPISEHNRLYWYRQTLGQGPEFLTYFQNEAQLEKSRLLSDRFSAERPKGSFSTLEIQRTEQGDSAMYLCASSSGQGAYEQYFGPGTRLTVT.